The 24 T cell receptor beta chains below come from one sample, sequenced in a study of T-cell memory formation after mild COVID-19. From the 5' RACE reads, TCRdb called clonotypes with MiXCR, one entry per CDR3 protein. Here the sample spans roughly 280,000 distinct CDR3 sequences, less than 9.5% being singletons. The specimen was PBMCs or a T cell subset sorted from them (not recorded which). These receptors originate from a man younger than 35 who had mild COVID-19 (a few samples of this study predate the infection). Cell type and time point are not known.

This clonotype came up a few times. This sequence joins TRBV7-2 and TRBJ1-6; 9 bases are a match to TRBD1. The CDR3 is 16 residues long. The J segment lost 9 bases and the V segment lost 5 bases, leaving 11 bases of the junction unmatched. Germline CDR1 reads SGHTA; CDR2 reads FQGNSA. Here the CDR3 reads CASSPNRQGGSSPLHF. The CDR3 DNA reads TGTGCCAGCAGCCCAAACCGACAGGGGGGCAGTTCACCCCTCCACTTT.

This clonotype was detected only a few times. The V gene is TRBV20-1, the J gene TRBJ1-1; no firm D call. V lost 3 bases, J lost 1 base, and 9 bases lay in between. The V gene's germline CDR1 is DFQATT and CDR2 SNEGSKA (reference sequence). The CDR3 is made up of 13 amino acids. CDR3 region: CSAREGWNTEAFF. In DNA, the CDR3 is TGCAGTGCTAGGGAAGGGTGGAACACTGAAGCTTTCTTT.

In its sample, this clonotype was seen a few times. The chain is built from TRBV6-6 and TRBJ2-5; tentative D call: TRBD2 (6 bases). The CDR3 extends over 15 amino acids. The V gene's germline CDR1 is MNHNY and CDR2 SVGAGI (reference sequence). The V end was cut by 5 bases, the J end by 2 bases, with 15 bases between. The CDR3 bases are TGTGCCAGCAGTCCACCCGCGGGGCGGCAAGAGACCCAGTACTTC. Amino acids: CASSPPAGRQETQYF.

The chain couples TRBV9 to TRBJ2-5; the D gene is possibly TRBD1 (5 bases). V gave up 4 bases and J gave up 2 bases, with 15 bases separating them. The CDR3 loop spans 15 amino acids. Germline CDR1 and CDR2: SGDLS and YYNGEE. The CDR3 coding sequence is TGTGCCAGCAGCTTTAGTCCGACAGCGCAAGAGACCCAGTACTTC. Translation: CASSFSPTAQETQYF. The full variable domain, completed using reference TRBV9 and TRBJ2-5, is DSGVTQTPKHLITATGQRVTLRCSPRSGDLSVYWYQQSLDQGLQFLIQYYNGEERAKGNILERFSAQQFPDLHSELNLSSLELGDSALYFCASSFSPTAQETQYFGPGTRLLVL.

The chain joins TRBV6-2 or TRBV6-3 to TRBJ2-7; TRBD2 is a possible D gene (6 bases). This CDR3 comprises 15 residues. Trimming removed 1 base from V and 6 bases from J, with 16 bases in between. Germline values: CDR1 MNHEY, CDR2 SVGEGT. CDR3 region: CASSYLPSLGGEQYF. The CDR3 nucleotides read TGTGCCAGCAGTTACTTGCCTTCCTTGGGGGGCGAGCAGTACTTC.

The chain employs TRBV6-2 or TRBV6-3 and TRBJ2-5, with D possibly matching TRBD2 (6 bases). Germline V gives CDR1 MNHEY, CDR2 SVGEGT. V was cut by 10 bases and J by 8 bases, with 26 bases left in between. This CDR3 spans 15 amino acids. The CDR3, as DNA: TGTGCCACCACGGGAAGACCCGAGGCGGGGATTACCCAGTACTTC. As protein: CATTGRPEAGITQYF.

This clonotype was picked up a small number of times. The CDR3 DNA is TGTGCCAGCAGTGGGCCACAGGGGAGCACTGAAGCTTTCTTT. As protein: CASSGPQGSTEAFF. V and J are TRBV6-2 or TRBV6-3 and TRBJ1-1, with 7 bases that match TRBD1. The CDR3 is 14 residues long. Trimming cost V 5 bases and J 4 bases; bases outside gene matches: 7. Germline values: CDR1 MNHEY, CDR2 SVGEGT.

The J gene is TRBJ1-3, the V gene TRBV6-5; D call uncertain. CDR1 is MNHEY, CDR2 SVGAGI, per germline. Deletions cut 5 bases from V and 9 bases from J, with 20 bases between. CDR3 length: 15 amino acids. The CDR3 region is CASSAVEARSGTIYF. CDR3 nucleotides: TGTGCCAGCAGTGCCGTGGAGGCGAGGTCGGGCACCATATATTTT.

The CDR3 DNA reads TGTGCCACCAGCAGAGTTAGGGGTCATACGCAGTATTTT. As protein: CATSRVRGHTQYF. The chain has TRBV15 and TRBJ2-3; D is perhaps TRBD1 (5 bases). This CDR3 is 13 amino acids long. Germline V gene data show CDR1 as LNHNV and CDR2 as YYDKDF (reference sequence). Trimming removed 1 base from V and 7 bases from J, with 9 bases in between.

This clonotype was detected a few times. This chain links TRBV28 with TRBJ1-1; 7 bases map to TRBD1. The germline V gene has CDR1 MDHEN and CDR2 SYDVKM. The V segment lost 2 bases and the J segment 8 bases; nucleotides outside the gene matches: 8. This CDR3 is built from 14 residues. CDR3 nucleotide sequence: TGTGCCAGCAGTTTAGGCGGGGACAGCGAGGAAGCTTTCTTT. Its protein product is CASSLGGDSEEAFF.

This clonotype occurred many times. The chain uses TRBV5-1 and TRBJ1-1, with a possible D match to TRBD1 (5 bases). This CDR3 is built from 17 residues. Germline V gene data show CDR1 as SGHRS and CDR2 as YFSETQ. V was cut by 1 base and J by 3 bases, with 19 bases left in between. The CDR3 DNA reads TGCGCCAGCAGCTTGAGGGGAGGTGGGTACAGCGACACTGAAGCTTTCTTT. It encodes CASSLRGGGYSDTEAFF.

The chain has TRBV30 and TRBJ2-3; TRBD1 aligns across 9 bases. V lost 4 bases, J lost 3 bases, and 8 bases stayed unmatched. Germline values: CDR1 GTSNPN, CDR2 SVGIG (reference sequence). There are 15 residues in the CDR3. This CDR3 is CAWTTGTGITDTQYF. The DNA of the CDR3 is TGTGCCTGGACCACCGGGACAGGGATTACAGATACGCAGTATTTT.

This clonotype was seen at least ten times. The V call is TRBV28, the J call TRBJ2-7; D assignment may be TRBD1 or TRBD2 (5 bases each). The CDR3 extends over 15 amino acids. The V and J ends lost 3 bases and 0 bases respectively, with 12 bases between them. Germline CDR1 and CDR2: MDHEN and SYDVKM. CDR3 residues: CASSFAPGPSYEQYV. CDR3 nucleotides: TGTGCCAGCAGTTTTGCGCCGGGACCCTCCTACGAGCAGTACGTC.

Many counts were recorded for this clonotype. This chain joins TRBV7-9 and TRBJ1-1, with D possibly being TRBD1 (6 bases). The CDR3 has 17 amino acids. The V end lost 5 bases, the J end lost 4 bases, and 23 bases lay between the germline ends. The germline CDR1 and CDR2 sequences are SEHNR and FQNEAQ (reference sequence). The CDR3 DNA is TGTGCCAGCAGCCCCCAGGGGACAACTTATTTTCTCACTGAAGCTTTCTTT. Residues: CASSPQGTTYFLTEAFF.

The chain couples TRBV20-1 to TRBJ1-3; D possibly corresponds to TRBD1 (5 bases). From germline, CDR1 is DFQATT and CDR2 SNEGSKA (reference sequence). This CDR3 comprises 14 residues. Between the trimmed V and J ends, which lost 4 bases and 2 bases, there was a span of 12 bases. CDR3 protein: CSANKGETGNTIYF. The CDR3 bases are TGCAGTGCTAATAAAGGGGAAACTGGAAACACCATATATTTT.

V gene TRBV15 combines with J gene TRBJ2-7, with 7 nucleotides matching TRBD2. This CDR3 region has 13 residues. Germline V gene sequence: CDR1 LNHNV, CDR2 YYDKDF (reference sequence). With V trimmed by 5 bases and J by 2 bases, 3 bases remained unmatched. The CDR3: CATSARGAYEQYV. CDR3 DNA sequence: TGTGCCACCAGCGCACGGGGGGCCTACGAGCAGTACGTC.

This clonotype showed up just a few times. The genes are TRBV5-1 and TRBJ1-1; perhaps TRBD1 as D (6 bases). Germline CDR1 SGHRS, CDR2 YFSETQ. The CDR3 is 14 residues long. V was pared by 3 bases and J by 0 bases, with 9 bases between. The CDR3 nucleotides are TGCGCCAGCAGCTCCTACAGGGTGAACACTGAAGCTTTCTTT. This gives the protein CASSSYRVNTEAFF.

As for this clonotype: A read error may explain this, as a much larger clone is one base away. J is TRBJ2-6 and V is TRBV5-1; D not resolved. CDR3 length equals 15 residues. Germline CDR1 and CDR2: SGHRS and YFSETQ. The CDR3 coding sequence is TGCGCCAGAAGCTTGGTGGGCTCTGGGGCCAACGTCCTGACTTTC. Its translation: CARSLVGSGANVLTF.

This chain links TRBV29-1 with TRBJ1-1; D is unresolved. CDR1 is SQVTM and CDR2 is ANQGSEA in the germline V gene. CDR3 length: 12 residues. Trimming pared 7 bases from V and 8 bases from J, leaving 17 bases between. CDR3 region: CSEFQQLGEAFF. As DNA, the CDR3 is TGCAGCGAATTTCAGCAACTGGGGGAAGCTTTCTTT.

The chain is built from TRBV10-3 and TRBJ2-3, with 16 bases fitting TRBD2. After removal of 3 bases from V and 4 bases from J, the junction contained 7 bases not matched to a gene. CDR1 is ENHRY, CDR2 SYGVKD, per germline. The CDR3 length is 18 residues. CDR3 in amino acids: CAISETGTSGGAADTQYF. CDR3 coding DNA: TGTGCCATCAGTGAAACCGGGACTAGCGGGGGGGCCGCAGATACGCAGTATTTT.

The chain has TRBV7-9 and TRBJ1-2; 7 positions match TRBD1. V gave up 8 bases and J gave up 8 bases; unmatched junction bases: 8. Germline CDR1 and CDR2: SEHNR and FQNEAQ (reference sequence). CDR3 length: 12 amino acids. The CDR3: CASSILGQGYTF. In DNA, the CDR3 is TGTGCCAGCTCTATCTTGGGACAGGGCTACACCTTC.

This clonotype was counted between two and nine times. The chain has TRBV3-1 and TRBJ1-2; D gene ambiguous. This CDR3 contains 14 residues. Germline-derived CDR1 and CDR2 are LGHDT and YNNKEL (reference sequence). The V gene lost 1 base and the J gene lost 6 bases, with 12 bases spanning the gap. CDR3 sequence (DNA): TGTGCCAGCAGCCAAGGATGGACTGGCGATGGCTACACCTTC. Translation: CASSQGWTGDGYTF.

The V and J genes are TRBV12-3 or TRBV12-4 and TRBJ2-1; 7 positions match TRBD2. The V segment lost 4 bases and the J segment 9 bases; nucleotides outside the gene matches: 6. This CDR3 spans 13 amino acids. DNA for the CDR3: TGTGCCAGCAGTTCATTATTAGCGGGTGAGCAGTTCTTC. Translating gives CASSSLLAGEQFF.

This clonotype was detected a few times. The chain uses TRBV20-1 and TRBJ2-7; a weak D match, TRBD2 (6 bases). The CDR3 loop spans 12 amino acids. The V gene's germline CDR1 is DFQATT and CDR2 SNEGSKA (reference sequence). Trimming took 3 bases from V and 4 from J, leaving 10 bases between them. The DNA of the CDR3 is TGCAGTGCTAGCCGGGGGTTTTACGAGCAGTACGTC. Its protein is CSASRGFYEQYV.